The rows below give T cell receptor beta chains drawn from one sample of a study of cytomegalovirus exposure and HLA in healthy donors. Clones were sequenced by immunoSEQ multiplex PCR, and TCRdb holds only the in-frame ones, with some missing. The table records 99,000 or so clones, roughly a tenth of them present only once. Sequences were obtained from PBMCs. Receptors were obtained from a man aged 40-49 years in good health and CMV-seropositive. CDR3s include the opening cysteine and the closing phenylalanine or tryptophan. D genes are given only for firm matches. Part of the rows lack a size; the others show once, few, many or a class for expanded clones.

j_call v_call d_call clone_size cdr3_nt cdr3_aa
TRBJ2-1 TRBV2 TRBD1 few TGTGCCAGTGTCGGGACAGGGCCCTACAATGAGCAGTTCTTC CASVGTGPYNEQFF
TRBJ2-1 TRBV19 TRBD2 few TGTGCCAGTAAGACTAGCGGGACGACTGAGCAGTTCTTC CASKTSGTTEQFF
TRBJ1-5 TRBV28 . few TGTGCCGGCAGTTTGGAGGGTAGCAATCAGCCCCAGCATTTT CAGSLEGSNQPQHF
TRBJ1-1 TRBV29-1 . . TGCAGCGCCCTCCCCGTAGGACAGACTGCGGAGACTGAAGCTTTCTTT CSALPVGQTAETEAFF
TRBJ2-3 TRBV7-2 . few TGTGCCAGCAGCTTATCTCCCTATACGCAGTATTTT CASSLSPYTQYF
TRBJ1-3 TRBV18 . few TGTGCCAGCTCACCATGGCCGGACAGAAGCTCTGGAAACACCATATATTTT CASSPWPDRSSGNTIYF
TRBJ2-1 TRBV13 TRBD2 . TGTGCCAGCAGCTTAGGAGGGACTAGCGGATACAATGAGCAGTTCTTC CASSLGGTSGYNEQFF
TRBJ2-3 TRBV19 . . TGTGCCAGTAGTATAGGATCGGGCGGGATCGCAGATACGCAGTATTTT CASSIGSGGIADTQYF
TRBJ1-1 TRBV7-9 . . TGTGCCAGCAGTCATGGACAGACTATGAACACTGAAGCTTTCTTT CASSHGQTMNTEAFF
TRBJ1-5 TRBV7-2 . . TGTGCCAGCAGCTTACTAGGGCAGGGTCAGCCCCAGCATTTT CASSLLGQGQPQHF
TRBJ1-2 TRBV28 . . TGTGCCAGCACCACCCCGGGGGTTGGCTACACCTTC CASTTPGVGYTF
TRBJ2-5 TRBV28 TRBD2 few TGTGCCAGCAGTTCGAAACCGGGACTAGCGGGAGAAAAGACCCAGTACTTC CASSSKPGLAGEKTQYF
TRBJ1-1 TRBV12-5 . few TGTGCTAGTGGTATTTTTGGGGGGACTGAAGCTTTCTTT CASGIFGGTEAFF
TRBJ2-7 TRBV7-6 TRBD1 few TGTGCCAGCAGCCCACAGGGGGCTTCCTACGAGCAGTACTTC CASSPQGASYEQYF
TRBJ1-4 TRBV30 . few TGTGCCTGGGGCCCGGGGACATTCAATGAAAAACTGTTTTTT CAWGPGTFNEKLFF
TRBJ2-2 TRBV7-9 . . TGTGCCAGCAGCTTGGCAGGGATCGGGGAGCTGTTTTTT CASSLAGIGELFF